The 16 T cell receptor beta chains listed next were all sequenced from one sample in a study of blood T cell repertoires in COVID-19. The table came from immunoSEQ multiplex PCR; TCRdb's copy has only in-frame clones and leaves some out. Altogether 170,000 or so clones are present, approximately 87% being singletons, with the ten largest covering approximately 0.93%. Material for sequencing was peripheral blood. All receptors come from a woman younger than 30 who had recovered from COVID-19.

The rearrangement joins TRBV6-2 or TRBV6-3 to TRBJ2-7; 11 bases match TRBD2. CDR1 is MNHEY and CDR2 is SVGEGT in the germline V gene. The V gene end was trimmed by 4 bases and the J gene end by 2 bases; junction bases not matched to a gene: 1. CDR3 length: 14 amino acids. Written as DNA, the CDR3 is TGTGCCAGCAGTTGGGGACTAGCGGCCTACGAGCAGTACTTC. Encoded protein: CASSWGLAAYEQYF.

The genes are TRBV7-8 and TRBJ2-4; 7 bases agree with TRBD1. The J segment lost 1 base and the V segment lost 1 base, leaving 10 bases of the junction unmatched. Germline assignment: CDR1 SGHVS and CDR2 FQNEAQ. This CDR3 comprises 18 residues. In DNA, the CDR3 is TGTGCCAGCAGCTTAGTCGACAGGGTACCCCGGGCCAAAAACATTCAGTACTTC. Protein: CASSLVDRVPRAKNIQYF. The whole variable domain, remainder taken from reference TRBV7-8 and TRBJ2-4, is GAGVSQSPRYKVAKRGQDVALRCDPISGHVSLFWYQQALGQGPEFLTYFQNEAQLDKSGLPSDRFFAERPEGSVSTLKIQRTQQEDSAVYLCASSLVDRVPRAKNIQYFGAGTRLSVL.

The V gene is TRBV30, the J gene TRBJ1-5, with 8 bases matching TRBD1. This CDR3 spans 14 amino acids. From germline, CDR1 is GTSNPN and CDR2 SVGIG (reference sequence). After removal of 3 bases from V and 6 bases from J, the junction contained 7 bases not matched to a gene. CDR3 protein: CAWRDTGGGQPQHF. Written as DNA, the CDR3 is TGTGCCTGGAGGGATACAGGGGGTGGTCAGCCCCAGCATTTT.

The V call is TRBV11-2, the J call TRBJ2-3; TRBD1 is a possible D gene (6 bases). Germline values: CDR1 SGHAT, CDR2 FQNNGV. Trimming left V 7 bases short and J 4 bases short, with 9 bases between. There are 12 residues in the CDR3. The CDR3 sequence: CASNPGADTQYF. Written as DNA, the CDR3 is TGTGCCAGCAATCCAGGGGCAGATACGCAGTATTTT.

In its sample, this clone was seen a few times. This chain links TRBV4-1 with TRBJ2-7; 9 nucleotides align to TRBD1. The CDR3 spans 16 residues. Trimming at V came to 6 bases and at J to 7 bases, leaving 16 bases not matched to a gene. CDR1 is MGHRA and CDR2 is YSYEKL in the germline V gene. CDR3 sequence (DNA): TGCGCCAGCAGGGAACTTGGGACAGGGCCTAAGGGTGAGCAGTACTTC. As protein: CASRELGTGPKGEQYF.

The chain has TRBV2 and TRBJ2-1, with 11 nucleotides matching TRBD2. There are 17 residues in the CDR3. CDR1 is SNHLY, CDR2 FYNNEI, per germline. V dropped 4 bases and J dropped 0; count of bases not matched to a gene: 5. CDR3 nucleotides: TGTGCCAGCAGTGGCACTAGCGGGGGCCCCTCCTACAATGAGCAGTTCTTC. It codes for CASSGTSGGPSYNEQFF.

The chain joins TRBV30 to TRBJ2-7, with TRBD2 matching 7 bases. The CDR3 consists of 14 residues. CDR1 GTSNPN and CDR2 SVGIG come from the germline V gene (reference sequence). Losses at the gene ends were 3 bases for V and 4 bases for J; bases not matched to a gene: 9. This CDR3 reads CAWSGSLADYEQYV. As DNA, the CDR3 is TGTGCCTGGAGCGGGAGCCTAGCGGATTACGAGCAGTACGTC.

CDR3 coding DNA: TGTGCCAGCAGCTTATCGTTCAGGGGAGATACGCAGTATTTT. Translating gives CASSLSFRGDTQYF. J is TRBJ2-3 and V is TRBV7-3, with D maybe TRBD1 (6 bases). Between the trimmed V and J ends, which lost 2 bases and 5 bases, there was a span of 11 bases. Germline CDR1 and CDR2: SGHTA and FQGTGA. The CDR3 length is 14 residues.

The chain recombines TRBV6-7 with TRBJ1-4, with a weak D call TRBD1 (6 bases). Being an ORF, TRBV6-7 has a function that is uncertain. The CDR3 sequence is 17 residues long. V lost 6 bases to trimming and J lost 0 bases, with 17 bases between them. As DNA, the CDR3 is TGTGCCAGCAGACGGGACAACCGGTCCACAACTAATGAAAAACTGTTTTTT. Its translation is CASRRDNRSTTNEKLFF.

The CDR3 sequence is CASSPRRGASTDTQYF. CDR3 bases: TGCGCCAGCAGCCCGCGGCGGGGGGCTAGCACAGATACGCAGTATTTT. J is TRBJ2-3 and V is TRBV23-1; TRBD2 matches at 8 bases. TRBV23-1 is recorded as an ORF, its role being uncertain. The CDR3 covers 16 residues. The junction had 8 bases not matched to a gene; V was cut back by 6 bases and J by 0 bases.

This chain uses TRBV13 with TRBJ1-2; unclear D gene. The CDR3 is 13 residues long. The germline V gene encodes CDR1 PRHDT and CDR2 FYEKMQ (reference sequence). V was pared by 0 bases and J by 2 bases, with 4 bases between. In nucleotides, the CDR3 is TGTGCCAGCAGCTTAGGACACAACTATGGCTACACCTTC. As protein: CASSLGHNYGYTF. Full variable domain (remainder filled in from reference TRBV13 and TRBJ1-2): AAGVIQSPRHLIKEKRETATLKCYPIPRHDTVYWYQQGPGQDPQFLISFYEKMQSDKGSIPDRFSAQQFSDYHSELNMSSLELGDSALYFCASSLGHNYGYTFGSGTRLTVV.

The V call is TRBV2, the J call TRBJ1-2; a weak D match, TRBD1 (5 bases). V lost 2 bases and J lost 5, with 18 bases in between. Per the germline V gene, CDR1 is SNHLY and CDR2 is FYNNEI. The CDR3 has 16 amino acids. The CDR3 nucleotides read TGTGCCAGCAGTGAAAGGGCCTATGGGGGGGATTATGGCTACACCTTC. Encoded protein: CASSERAYGGDYGYTF.

The chain joins TRBV28 to TRBJ1-1, with D uncertain. The CDR3 contains 13 residues. Trimming cost V 6 bases and J 4 bases, with 12 bases left between them. From germline, CDR1 is MDHEN and CDR2 SYDVKM. CDR3 sequence reads: CASSPRPVTEAFF. CDR3 in DNA: TGTGCCAGCAGCCCTAGACCGGTCACTGAAGCTTTCTTT.

This clone appeared a single time. The CDR3 sequence is CASSPAGGRSYNEQFF. CDR3 DNA: TGTGCCAGCAGCCCAGCGGGGGGCAGGAGCTACAATGAGCAGTTCTTC. The chain combines TRBV9 with TRBJ2-1; 9 positions agree with TRBD2. CDR1 and CDR2 from the germline V gene are SGDLS and YYNGEE. Losses at the gene ends were 4 bases for V and 3 bases for J; bases not matched to a gene: 8. The CDR3 loop spans 16 amino acids.

V gene TRBV7-2 combines with J gene TRBJ1-1; the D gene is possibly TRBD1 (5 bases). V gave up 6 bases and J gave up 3 bases, with 11 bases separating them. The CDR3 totals 13 residues. Per germline, CDR1 SGHTA and CDR2 FQGNSA. Here the CDR3 reads CASSTQVDTEAFF. Here the CDR3 DNA reads TGTGCCAGCAGTACACAGGTGGACACTGAAGCTTTCTTT.

The V gene is TRBV20-1, the J gene TRBJ1-1; 7 bases agree with TRBD1. The J segment lost 6 bases and the V segment lost 3 bases, leaving 10 bases of the junction unmatched. The CDR3 loop spans 14 amino acids. Per germline, CDR1 DFQATT and CDR2 SNEGSKA (reference sequence). In DNA, the CDR3 is TGCAGTGCTAGTCGACAGGGCATGGGCCCTGAAGCTTTCTTT. Its protein product is CSASRQGMGPEAFF.